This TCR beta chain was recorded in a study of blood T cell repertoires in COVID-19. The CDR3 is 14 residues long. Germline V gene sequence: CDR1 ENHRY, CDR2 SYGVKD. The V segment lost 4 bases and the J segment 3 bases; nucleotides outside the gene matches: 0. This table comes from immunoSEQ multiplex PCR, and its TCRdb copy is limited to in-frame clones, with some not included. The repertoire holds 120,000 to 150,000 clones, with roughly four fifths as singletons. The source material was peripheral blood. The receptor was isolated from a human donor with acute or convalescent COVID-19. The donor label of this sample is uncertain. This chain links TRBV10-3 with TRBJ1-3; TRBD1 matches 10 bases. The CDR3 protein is CAISGDRGGNTIYF. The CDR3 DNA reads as TGTGCCATCAGTGGGGACAGGGGTGGAAACACCATATATTTT.